This is a list of T cell receptor beta chains from one sample in a study of blood T cell repertoires in COVID-19. Repertoires were generated with immunoSEQ multiplex PCR, while TCRdb's copy carries only in-frame clones and drops some. The sample has about 180,000 clones; more than 70% are singletons. Sequencing was carried out using PBMCs or T cells enriched from blood (not recorded which). The receptors were sampled from a woman in her thirties who had recovered from COVID-19. CDR3s include the opening cysteine and the closing phenylalanine or tryptophan. A D gene is named only where the DNA matches it firmly. Clone size is stated in some rows and not others, as once, few, many or a class when expanded.

TRBV5-1	15	.	TRBJ2-3	.	TGCGCCAGCAGCTTTACTAATCCCGCCGCGGATACGCAGTATTTT	CASSFTNPAADTQYF
TRBV13	14	once	TRBJ2-1	TRBD2	TGTGCCAGCAGCTCGGGACTAGCGGAGCGTGAGCAGTTCTTC	CASSSGLAEREQFF
TRBV7-8	14	few	TRBJ1-3	.	TGTGCCAGCAGCTCCAGGGGATCTGGAAACACCATATATTTT	CASSSRGSGNTIYF
TRBV6-2/TRBV6-3	14	.	TRBJ2-1	TRBD2	TGTGCCAGCAGTTATCAGCGGGATACGAATGAGCAGTTCTTC	CASSYQRDTNEQFF
TRBV7-9	14	.	TRBJ1-2	.	TGTGCCAGCAGCTTAGCTGAACAGAACTATGGCTACACCTTC	CASSLAEQNYGYTF
TRBV6-5	15	.	TRBJ2-2	TRBD1	TGTGCCAGCAGTTACGGGACAGGGATTACCGGGGAGCTGTTTTTT	CASSYGTGITGELFF
TRBV19	13	few	TRBJ1-5	.	TGTGCCAGTAGACCAGGGGCCAATCAGCCCCAGCATTTT	CASRPGANQPQHF
TRBV29-1	11	.	TRBJ2-2	.	TGCAGCGTCGGGTATCCCGGGGAGCTGTTTTTT	CSVGYPGELFF
TRBV10-1	13	.	TRBJ2-3	.	TGCGCCACCATTGATTCTAGCACAGATACGCAGTATTTT	CATIDSSTDTQYF
TRBV5-8	15	.	TRBJ2-7	.	TGTGCCAGCAGCACCCTAAAGGCCAGGGGCTACGAGCAGTACTTC	CASSTLKARGYEQYF
TRBV4-1	17	.	TRBJ2-7	TRBD2	TGCGCCAGCAGCCACCCACAACTAGCGGGCGCCATTGACGAGCAGTACTTC	CASSHPQLAGAIDEQYF
TRBV28	13	.	TRBJ2-2	.	TGTGCCAGCAGTTTCCGGGCGGGCGGGGAGCTGTTTTTT	CASSFRAGGELFF
TRBV27	14	.	TRBJ1-1	TRBD1	TGTGCCACAAAGCCGGGACAGGGCGACACTGAAGCTTTCTTT	CATKPGQGDTEAFF
TRBV28	20	once	TRBJ2-2	TRBD2	TGTGCCAGCAGTTTAGGTACAGGACTAGCGGGGGCCCTTAACACCGGGGAGCTGTTTTTT	CASSLGTGLAGALNTGELFF
TRBV11-2	15	once	TRBJ2-7	.	TGTGCCAGCAGCTTAGCGGGACTCGCTACCTACGAGCAGTACTTC	CASSLAGLATYEQYF
TRBV6-5	16	.	TRBJ1-2	.	TGTGCCAGCAGTTCTCACCGGACCCCGGGAGACTATGGCTACACCTTC	CASSSHRTPGDYGYTF
TRBV2	20	.	TRBJ2-1	TRBD2	TGTGCCAGCAGTGAAGCCGGTAGCGGGAGATCGGCCAGCTCCTACAATGAGCAGTTCTTC	CASSEAGSGRSASSYNEQFF
TRBV6-1	11	.	TRBJ1-1	.	TGTGCCAGCAGTGAATTCCCCAGTGCTTTCTTT	CASSEFPSAFF
TRBV29-1	14	.	TRBJ1-3	.	TGCAGCGTTGAAGACGGGTACTCTGGAAACACCATATATTTT	CSVEDGYSGNTIYF
TRBV28	15	few	TRBJ2-2	TRBD1	TGTGCCAGCAGTTCGGCCGGGACAGCGACCGGGGAGCTGTTTTTT	CASSSAGTATGELFF
TRBV1	17	.	TRBJ2-2	.	TGCACCAGCAGCCAAGAGGGGACTAGCGGGAGTTGGGGGGAGCTGTTTTTT	CTSSQEGTSGSWGELFF
TRBV10-2	14	.	TRBJ2-1	.	TGCGCCAGCAGTGATGCCGGACTTCGCGGCGCTCGATTCTTC	CASSDAGLRGARFF
TRBV2	17	.	TRBJ1-5	TRBD1	TGTGCCAGCAGTGGCCGGACAGGGGGCCTTGGCAATCAGCCCCAGCATTTT	CASSGRTGGLGNQPQHF
TRBV3-1/TRBV3-2	18	.	TRBJ2-1	.	TGTGCCAGCAGCCAAGGTGGCTTGTGGGCTAATGTCAGAAATGAGCAGTTCTTC	CASSQGGLWANVRNEQFF
TRBV28	17	.	TRBJ1-2	.	TGTGCCAGCAGTTTACATAGTTCTTGGACTTCTAACTATGGCTACACCTTC	CASSLHSSWTSNYGYTF
TRBV5-1	16	.	TRBJ1-2	TRBD1	TGCGCCAGCAGCCAAGAAACAGGGGCAGGGAGCTATGGCTACACCTTC	CASSQETGAGSYGYTF
TRBV7-9	18	.	TRBJ2-7	TRBD2	TGTGCCAGCAGCTCTAGGACTAGCGGGATAGGGGGCTCCTACGAGCAGTACTTC	CASSSRTSGIGGSYEQYF
TRBV11-2	13	.	TRBJ2-3	TRBD1	TGTGCCAGCAGCTTAGGGGACAGCGATACGCAGTATTTT	CASSLGDSDTQYF
TRBV27	15	.	TRBJ2-7	TRBD1	TGTGCCAGCAGCTCTTCCGGGACAGGCTCCTACGAGCAGTACTTC	CASSSSGTGSYEQYF
TRBV5-1	15	.	TRBJ1-1	TRBD1	TGCGCCAGCAGCCCCTTACAGGGGGCAAACACTGAAGCTTTCTTT	CASSPLQGANTEAFF
TRBV29-1	14	.	TRBJ2-7	TRBD1	TGCAGCGCCACCGAAAGGGACAGCGGATACGAGCAGTACTTC	CSATERDSGYEQYF
TRBV5-1	16	.	TRBJ1-2	TRBD1	TGCGCCAGCAGCTTGGGCTGGACAGGTCGGGACTATGGCTACACCTTC	CASSLGWTGRDYGYTF
TRBV11-2	17	.	TRBJ2-3	.	TGTGCCAGCAGTGATAGATTCGGGGGAGGCAGCACAGATACGCAGTATTTT	CASSDRFGGGSTDTQYF
TRBV28	15	few	TRBJ1-6	.	TGTGCCAGCAGTATGTACAGTGGAGGCAATTCACCCCTCCACTTT	CASSMYSGGNSPLHF
TRBV6-5	15	.	TRBJ2-7	TRBD2	TGTGCCAGCAGTTACCTCGGGGGGAGCTCCTACGAGCAGTACTTC	CASSYLGGSSYEQYF
TRBV9	13	.	TRBJ1-3	.	TGTGCCAGCAGCGTAGACAATGGAAACACCATATATTTT	CASSVDNGNTIYF
TRBV11-2	15	.	TRBJ2-7	.	TGTGCCAGCGGGAGAAGGATCATCCGAGACTACGAGCAGTACTTC	CASGRRIIRDYEQYF
TRBV29-1	13	.	TRBJ2-7	.	TGCAGCGTTGAATTGGGGAGCTCCTACGAGCAGTACTTC	CSVELGSSYEQYF
TRBV7-9	15	few	TRBJ2-5	TRBD1	TGTGCCAGCAGCTTAGGTCAGGGACAGCAAGAGACCCAGTACTTC	CASSLGQGQQETQYF
TRBV19	15	.	TRBJ2-5	TRBD2	TGTGCCAGTTCAGAGGGCGGCGGGAGTGGGAAGACCCAGTACTTC	CASSEGGGSGKTQYF
TRBV27	17	.	TRBJ2-5	TRBD2	TGTGCCAGCAGTTTATCCTTAGGGACTAGCGGGGCCGAGACCCAGTACTTC	CASSLSLGTSGAETQYF
TRBV5-1	17	.	TRBJ1-1	.	TGCGCCAGCAGCTTGGGGCAGGGTCTCTTGGGGATCGCTGAAGCTTTCTTT	CASSLGQGLLGIAEAFF
TRBV11-3	13	.	TRBJ2-7	TRBD1	TGTGCCAGCAGCCTCACAGGGGGCTACGAGCAGTACTTC	CASSLTGGYEQYF
TRBV9	15	.	TRBJ2-2	.	TGTGCCAGCAGCGTAGGGACAGCGAACACCGGGGAGCTGTTTTTT	CASSVGTANTGELFF
TRBV19	15	.	TRBJ1-5	TRBD1	TGTGCCAGTAGTATAGGACAGGGGAGATTATCGCCCCAGCATTTT	CASSIGQGRLSPQHF